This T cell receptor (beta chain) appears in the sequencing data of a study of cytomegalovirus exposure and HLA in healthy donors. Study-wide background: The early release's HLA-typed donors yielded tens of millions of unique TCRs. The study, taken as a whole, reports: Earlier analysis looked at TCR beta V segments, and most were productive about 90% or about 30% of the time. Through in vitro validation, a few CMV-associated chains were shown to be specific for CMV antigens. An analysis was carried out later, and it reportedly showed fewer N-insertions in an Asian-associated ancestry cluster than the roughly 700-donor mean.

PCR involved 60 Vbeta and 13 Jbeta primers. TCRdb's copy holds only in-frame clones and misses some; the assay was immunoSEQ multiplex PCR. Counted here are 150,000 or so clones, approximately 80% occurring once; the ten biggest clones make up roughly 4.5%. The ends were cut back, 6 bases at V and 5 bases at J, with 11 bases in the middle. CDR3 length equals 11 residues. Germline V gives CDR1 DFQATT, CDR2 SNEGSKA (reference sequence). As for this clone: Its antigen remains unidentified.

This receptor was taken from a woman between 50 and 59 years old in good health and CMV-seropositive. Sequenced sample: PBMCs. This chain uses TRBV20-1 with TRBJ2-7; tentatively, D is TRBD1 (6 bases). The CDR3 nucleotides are TGCAGTGCATACAGGGACCACGAGCAGTACTTC. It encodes CSAYRDHEQYF.